The 6 T cell receptor beta chains presented below share a single source sample, sequenced in a study of blood T cell repertoires in COVID-19. Generated by immunoSEQ multiplex PCR, the TCRdb table keeps only in-frame clones and is missing some. The data show just over 300,000 clones, around 92% seen once. The material sequenced was peripheral blood. These receptors were collected from a woman younger than 45 with COVID-19, enrolled during active disease.

V is TRBV4-1 and J is TRBJ2-1, with 9 bases lining up with TRBD2. The CDR3 runs to 15 residues. V shed 1 base, J shed 4 bases, and the junction held 2 bases outside the gene matches. Germline V gene lookup returns CDR1 MGHRA and CDR2 YSYEKL. CDR3 DNA: TGCGCCAGCAGCCAAGGGACTAGCGTATACAATGAGCAGTTCTTC. Its translation: CASSQGTSVYNEQFF.

With regard to this clone: One end of the junction does not line up with germline, which may come from a read error. The chain recombines TRBV6-5 with TRBJ2-2, with D perhaps TRBD1 (6 bases). CDR3 length: 13 residues. Per the germline V gene, CDR1 is MNHEY and CDR2 is SVGAGI. CDR3 DNA sequence: TGTGCCGGCAGACAGGAAAACACCGGGGAGCTGTTTTTT. Translated, it gives CAGRQENTGELFF.

This chain uses TRBV19 with TRBJ2-2, with 7 bases that match TRBD2. This CDR3 is built from 15 residues. V lost 6 bases, J lost 4 bases, and 8 bases stayed unmatched. CDR1 and CDR2 (germline): LNHDA, SQIVND (reference sequence). The CDR3 region is CASRPRGEGTGELFF. CDR3 coding DNA: TGTGCCAGTAGGCCCCGCGGGGAGGGCACCGGGGAGCTGTTTTTT.

The V gene is TRBV18, the J gene TRBJ1-1; D uncertain. V shed 0 bases and J shed 3 bases, with 8 bases lying between them. The germline gives CDR1 KGHSH, CDR2 LQKENI. CDR3 size: 14 residues. The CDR3, as DNA: TGTGCCAGCTCACCACCCTGGGCTGACACTGAAGCTTTCTTT. It specifies CASSPPWADTEAFF.

The chain carries TRBV19 and TRBJ1-1; maybe TRBD1 (5 bases). Trimming stripped 6 bases from V and 1 base from J, with 12 bases between. Germline-derived CDR1 and CDR2 are LNHDA and SQIVND (reference sequence). CDR3 length equals 14 residues. The CDR3 here is CASRALRGNTEAFF. CDR3 coding DNA: TGTGCCAGTAGGGCCTTAAGGGGGAACACTGAAGCTTTCTTT.

Remarks on this clone: A read error may account for a junction end that differs from germline. The gene calls are TRBV6-5 and TRBJ1-6; D is possibly TRBD1 (6 bases). The length of the CDR3 is 14 residues. Germline V gene sequence: CDR1 MNHEY, CDR2 SVGAGI. The CDR3 DNA reads as TGTGCCAGCAGTGACTCCAAGGGGGATTCACCCCTCCACTTT. This sequence encodes CASSDSKGDSPLHF.